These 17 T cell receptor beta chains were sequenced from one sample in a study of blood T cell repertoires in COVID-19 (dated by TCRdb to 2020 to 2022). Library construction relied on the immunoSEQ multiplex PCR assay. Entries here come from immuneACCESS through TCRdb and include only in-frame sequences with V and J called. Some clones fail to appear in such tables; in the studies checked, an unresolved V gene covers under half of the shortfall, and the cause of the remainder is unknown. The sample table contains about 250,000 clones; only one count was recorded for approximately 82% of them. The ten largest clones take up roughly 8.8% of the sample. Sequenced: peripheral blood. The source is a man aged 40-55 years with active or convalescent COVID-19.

Here the CDR3 reads CATSRDEAGGTSTDTQYF. The CDR3 DNA reads as TGTGCCACCAGCAGAGATGAGGCGGGAGGGACTAGCACAGATACGCAGTATTTT. V and J are TRBV15 and TRBJ2-3; 9 positions match TRBD2. Germline assignment: CDR1 LNHNV and CDR2 YYDKDF (reference sequence). The CDR3 consists of 18 residues. Unmatched junction bases numbered 7, after V lost 0 bases and J lost 0 bases.

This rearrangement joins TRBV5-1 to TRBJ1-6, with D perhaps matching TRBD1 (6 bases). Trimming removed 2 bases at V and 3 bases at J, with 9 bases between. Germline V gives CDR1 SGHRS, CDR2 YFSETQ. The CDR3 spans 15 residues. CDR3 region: CASSFQGGYNSPLHF. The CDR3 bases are TGCGCCAGCAGCTTCCAAGGGGGCTATAATTCACCCCTCCACTTT.

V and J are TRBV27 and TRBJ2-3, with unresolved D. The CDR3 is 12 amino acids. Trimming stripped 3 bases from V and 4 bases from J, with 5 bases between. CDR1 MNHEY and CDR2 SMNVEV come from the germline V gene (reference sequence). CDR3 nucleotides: TGTGCCAGCAGTTTTATCGCAGATACGCAGTATTTT. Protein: CASSFIADTQYF.

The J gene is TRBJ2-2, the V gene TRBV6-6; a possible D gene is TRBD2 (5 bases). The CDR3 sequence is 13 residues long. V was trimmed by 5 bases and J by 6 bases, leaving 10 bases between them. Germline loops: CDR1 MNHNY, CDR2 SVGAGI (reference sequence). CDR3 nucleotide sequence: TGTGCCAGCAGTACGCCTAGCCCCGGGGAGCTGTTTTTT. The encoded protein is CASSTPSPGELFF.

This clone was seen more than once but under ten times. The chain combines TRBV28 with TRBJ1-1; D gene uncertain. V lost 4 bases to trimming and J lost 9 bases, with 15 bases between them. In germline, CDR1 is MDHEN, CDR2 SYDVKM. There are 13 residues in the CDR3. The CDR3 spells CASSWFAREQAFF. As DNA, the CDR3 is TGTGCCAGCAGTTGGTTCGCTAGGGAGCAAGCTTTCTTT. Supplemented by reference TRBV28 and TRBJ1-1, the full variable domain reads DVKVTQSSRYLVKRTGEKVFLECVQDMDHENMFWYRQDPGLGLRLIYFSYDVKMKEKGDIPEGYSVSREKKERFSLILESASTNQTSMYLCASSWFAREQAFFGQGTRLTVV.

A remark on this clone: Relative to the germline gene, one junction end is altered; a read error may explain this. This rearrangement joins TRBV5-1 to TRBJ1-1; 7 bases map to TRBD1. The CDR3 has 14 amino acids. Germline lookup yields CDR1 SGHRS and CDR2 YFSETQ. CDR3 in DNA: TGCACCAGCAGCCCGACAGGGAAGGGCACTGAAGCTTTCTTT. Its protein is CTSSPTGKGTEAFF.

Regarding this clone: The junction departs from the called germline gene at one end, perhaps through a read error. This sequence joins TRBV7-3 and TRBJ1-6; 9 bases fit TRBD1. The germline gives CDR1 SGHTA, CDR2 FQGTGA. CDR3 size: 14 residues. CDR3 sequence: CASRLTGGASPLHF. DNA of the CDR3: TGTGCCAGCAGATTAACAGGGGGCGCGAGTCCCCTCCACTTT.

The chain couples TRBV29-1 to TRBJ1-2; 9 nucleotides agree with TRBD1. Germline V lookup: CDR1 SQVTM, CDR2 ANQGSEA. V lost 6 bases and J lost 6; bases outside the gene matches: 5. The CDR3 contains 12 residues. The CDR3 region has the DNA TGCAGCGTGGGACAGGGAGAGGATGGCTACACCTTC. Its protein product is CSVGQGEDGYTF. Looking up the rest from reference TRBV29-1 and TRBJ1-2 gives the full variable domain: SAVISQKPSRDICQRGTSLTIQCQVDSQVTMMFWYRQQPGQSLTLIATANQGSEATYESGFVIDKFPISRPNLTFSTLTVSNMSPEDSSIYLCSVGQGEDGYTFGSGTRLTVV.

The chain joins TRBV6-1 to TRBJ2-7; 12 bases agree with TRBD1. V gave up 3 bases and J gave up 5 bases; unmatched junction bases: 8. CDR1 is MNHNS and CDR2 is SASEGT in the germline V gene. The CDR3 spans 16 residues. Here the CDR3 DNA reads TGTGCCAGCAGTGAGCAGAGTGGGACAGGGGGCCACGAGCAGTACTTC. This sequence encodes CASSEQSGTGGHEQYF.

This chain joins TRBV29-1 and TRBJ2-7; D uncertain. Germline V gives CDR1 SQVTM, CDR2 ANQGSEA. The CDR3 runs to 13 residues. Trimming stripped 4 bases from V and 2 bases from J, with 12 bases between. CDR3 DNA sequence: TGCAGCGTTGTGGGCACAGCCACCTACGAGCAGTACTTC. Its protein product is CSVVGTATYEQYF.

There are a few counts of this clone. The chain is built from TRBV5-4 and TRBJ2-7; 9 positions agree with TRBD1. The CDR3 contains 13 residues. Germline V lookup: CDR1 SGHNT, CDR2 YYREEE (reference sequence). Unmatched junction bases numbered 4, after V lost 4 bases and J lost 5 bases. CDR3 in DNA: TGTGCCAGCAGCCGGACAGGGGTCCACGAGCAGTACTTC. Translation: CASSRTGVHEQYF. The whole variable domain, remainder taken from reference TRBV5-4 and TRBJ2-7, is ETGVTQSPTHLIKTRGQQVTLRCSSQSGHNTVSWYQQALGQGPQFIFQYYREEENGRGNFPPRFSGLQFPNYSSELNVNALELDDSALYLCASSRTGVHEQYFGPGTRLTVT.

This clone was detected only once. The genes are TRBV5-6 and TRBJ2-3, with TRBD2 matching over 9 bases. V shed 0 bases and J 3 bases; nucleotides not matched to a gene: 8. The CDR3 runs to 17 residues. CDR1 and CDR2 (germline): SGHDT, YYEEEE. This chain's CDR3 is CASSLVASGIPTDTQYF. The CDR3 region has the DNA TGTGCCAGCAGCTTGGTGGCTAGCGGGATCCCTACAGATACGCAGTATTTT.

CDR3 bases: TGTGCCTGGAGTCCCGGACATGTGGGGGAAAAACTGTTTTTT. Amino acid sequence: CAWSPGHVGEKLFF. The chain recombines TRBV30 with TRBJ1-4; perhaps TRBD1 as D (5 bases). The V end lost 2 bases, the J end lost 8 bases, and 15 bases lay between the germline ends. From germline, CDR1 is GTSNPN and CDR2 SVGIG (reference sequence). The CDR3 has 14 amino acids. The whole variable domain, remainder taken from reference TRBV30 and TRBJ1-4, is SQTIHQWPATLVQPVGSPLSLECTVEGTSNPNLYWYRQAAGRGLQLLFYSVGIGQISSEVPQNLSASRPQDRQFILSSKKLLLSDSGFYLCAWSPGHVGEKLFFGSGTQLSVL.

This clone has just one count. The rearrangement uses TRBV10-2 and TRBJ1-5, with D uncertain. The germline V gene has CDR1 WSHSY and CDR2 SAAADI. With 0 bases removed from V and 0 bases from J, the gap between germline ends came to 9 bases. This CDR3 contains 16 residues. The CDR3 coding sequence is TGCGCCAGCAGTGAGTCACAACAGCTTAGCAATCAGCCCCAGCATTTT. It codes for CASSESQQLSNQPQHF.

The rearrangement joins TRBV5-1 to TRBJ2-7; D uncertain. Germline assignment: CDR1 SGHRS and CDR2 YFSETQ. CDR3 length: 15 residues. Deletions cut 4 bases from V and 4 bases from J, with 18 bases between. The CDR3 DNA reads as TGCGCCAGCAGCCCCAACGTGGGTGGCGGTTACGAGCAGTACTTC. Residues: CASSPNVGGGYEQYF.

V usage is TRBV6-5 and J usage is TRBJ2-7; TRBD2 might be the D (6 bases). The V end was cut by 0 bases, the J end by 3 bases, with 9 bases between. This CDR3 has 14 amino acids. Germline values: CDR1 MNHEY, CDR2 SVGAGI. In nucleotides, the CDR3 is TGTGCCAGCAGTTACTCGCCTAGCGACTACGAGCAGTACTTC. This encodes CASSYSPSDYEQYF.

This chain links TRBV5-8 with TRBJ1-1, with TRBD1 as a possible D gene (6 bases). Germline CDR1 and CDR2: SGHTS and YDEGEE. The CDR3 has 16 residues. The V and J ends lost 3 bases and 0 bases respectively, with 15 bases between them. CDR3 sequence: CASSSNWGQVNTEAFF. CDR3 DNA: TGTGCCAGCAGCTCGAACTGGGGGCAGGTGAACACTGAAGCTTTCTTT.